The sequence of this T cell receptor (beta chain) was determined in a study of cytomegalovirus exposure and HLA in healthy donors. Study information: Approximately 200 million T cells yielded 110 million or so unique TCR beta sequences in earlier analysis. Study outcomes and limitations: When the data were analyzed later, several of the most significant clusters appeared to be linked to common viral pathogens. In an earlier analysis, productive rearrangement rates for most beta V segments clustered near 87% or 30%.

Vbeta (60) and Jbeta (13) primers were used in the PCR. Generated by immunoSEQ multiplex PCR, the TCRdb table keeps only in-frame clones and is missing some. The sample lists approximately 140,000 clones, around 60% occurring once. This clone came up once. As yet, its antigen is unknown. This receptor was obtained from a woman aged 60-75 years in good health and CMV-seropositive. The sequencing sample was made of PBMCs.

CDR3 DNA: TGTGCCAGCAGTTTCCCCCCGAGCTCCTACAATGAGCAGTTCTTC. It codes for CASSFPPSSYNEQFF. The V and J genes are TRBV28 and TRBJ2-1; the D is unclear. Germline CDR1 MDHEN, CDR2 SYDVKM. The V end lost 3 bases, the J end lost 0 bases, and 9 bases lay between the germline ends. The CDR3 covers 15 residues.